This T cell receptor beta chain originates from a study of CD8 T cells in Susac syndrome. This CDR3 comprises 15 residues. Trimming removed 1 base from V and 0 bases from J, with 7 bases in between. Germline V gene sequence: CDR1 LNHNV, CDR2 YYDKDF (reference sequence). Sequencing targeted TCR beta in blood CD8+ and CD4+ T cells. The multiple sclerosis control group was made up of treatment-naive patients with stable or active relapsing-remitting disease. Reverse transcription used roughly 0.5 to 1 ug RNA and random hexamers. Via MiXCR, TCRdb re-called the immunoSEQ multiplex PCR reads, giving one row per CDR3 protein. The sample lists around 280,000 distinct CDR3 sequences, around 84% seen once, with 0.095% to 0.14% in the top ten.

The genes are TRBV15 and TRBJ2-1, with unresolved D. The receptor comes from a human donor with multiple sclerosis. Sequencing was done on a sample of CD8+ T cells from PBMCs. Here the CDR3 reads CATSRVGSSYNEQFF. CDR3 DNA: TGTGCCACCAGCAGAGTGGGTAGCTCCTACAATGAGCAGTTCTTC.